One sample yielded the 23 T cell receptor beta chains listed below, sequenced in a study of blood T cell repertoires in COVID-19. Assay: immunoSEQ multiplex PCR; the TCRdb copy retains only in-frame clones and omits some. The sample yields approximately 80,000 clones, roughly 86% seen once. The sample was peripheral blood. The receptors originated from a man aged 50 to 60 with active COVID-19.

V is TRBV28 and J is TRBJ1-5; 9 nucleotides line up with TRBD1. The CDR3 is 15 amino acids. V lost 9 bases, J lost 3 bases, and 9 bases stayed unmatched. Germline V lookup: CDR1 MDHEN, CDR2 SYDVKM. The CDR3: CASRQGVRNNQPQHF. The CDR3 region has the DNA TGTGCCAGTCGACAGGGGGTACGGAACAATCAGCCCCAGCATTTT.

The chain employs TRBV27 and TRBJ1-2, with 7 bases fitting TRBD1. This CDR3 has 15 residues. Germline V gene lookup returns CDR1 MNHEY and CDR2 SMNVEV (reference sequence). With 2 bases clipped from V and 4 bases from J, the junction kept 7 bases outside the gene matches. The CDR3 DNA reads TGTGCCAGCAGTTTAAATAGGGACAGAATCTATGGCTACACCTTC. The encoded protein is CASSLNRDRIYGYTF.

The chain uses TRBV20-1 and TRBJ1-2; D is possibly TRBD1 (6 bases). CDR3 size: 14 residues. Trimming stripped 4 bases from V and 8 bases from J, with 20 bases between. Germline lookup yields CDR1 DFQATT and CDR2 SNEGSKA (reference sequence). CDR3 sequence: CSAIDSGGAWGYTF. CDR3 coding DNA: TGCAGTGCTATTGACAGTGGGGGCGCGTGGGGCTACACCTTC.

This chain uses TRBV18 with TRBJ2-5; a possible D gene is TRBD2 (7 bases). Per the germline V gene, CDR1 is KGHSH and CDR2 is LQKENI. The ends were cut back, 3 bases at V and 0 bases at J, with 20 bases in the middle. The CDR3 runs 18 residues. For the CDR3, the DNA is TGTGCCAGCTCACCCCAGACGGCGGGGGCGAAGTACCAAGAGACCCAGTACTTC. Residues: CASSPQTAGAKYQETQYF.

This chain connects TRBV4-1 to TRBJ2-2, with 9 bases matching TRBD1. Germline CDR1 MGHRA, CDR2 YSYEKL. The CDR3 is made up of 14 amino acids. Trimming removed 3 bases from V and 8 bases from J; junction bases left unmatched: 4. In DNA, the CDR3 is TGCGCCAGCAGCCAGGGGGACAGGGCGGGGGAGCTGTTTTTT. Protein product: CASSQGDRAGELFF.

This rearrangement joins TRBV29-1 to TRBJ1-1; D unresolved. CDR3 length: 14 residues. Germline values: CDR1 SQVTM, CDR2 ANQGSEA. Trimming took 2 bases from V and 1 from J, leaving 11 bases between them. The CDR3: CSVENSGTNTEAFF. The CDR3 nucleotides read TGCAGCGTTGAAAATTCAGGCACGAACACTGAAGCTTTCTTT.

This clone was found a few times. The V call is TRBV27, the J call TRBJ2-1, with D possibly TRBD1 on 6 matching bases. The V end lost 3 bases, the J end lost 8 bases, and 14 bases lay between the germline ends. This CDR3 comprises 14 residues. Per germline, CDR1 MNHEY and CDR2 SMNVEV (reference sequence). The CDR3 loop is CASSFRQGSDEQFF. CDR3 bases: TGTGCCAGCAGTTTCCGGCAGGGGAGCGATGAGCAGTTCTTC.

This clone was seen a single time. The rearrangement uses TRBV28 and TRBJ2-1; 9 bases are shared with TRBD2. V dropped 6 bases and J dropped 1; count of bases not matched to a gene: 7. This CDR3 spans 16 amino acids. Germline V lookup: CDR1 MDHEN, CDR2 SYDVKM. The CDR3 DNA reads TGTGCCAGCAGAAAGAAGACTAGCGGTTCCTACAATGAGCAGTTCTTC. It codes for CASRKKTSGSYNEQFF.

This clone was seen a single time. This chain uses TRBV30 with TRBJ2-3, with D possibly matching TRBD2 (6 bases). V was clipped by 1 base and J by 12 bases, with 8 bases between them. Germline V gene lookup returns CDR1 GTSNPN and CDR2 SVGIG (reference sequence). The CDR3 spans 10 residues. CDR3 amino acids: CAWSAGTQYF. The CDR3 DNA follows: TGTGCCTGGAGTGCCGGGACTCAGTATTTT. Based on the CDR3 plus reference TRBV30 and TRBJ2-3, the full variable domain is SQTIHQWPATLVQPVGSPLSLECTVEGTSNPNLYWYRQAAGRGLQLLFYSVGIGQISSEVPQNLSASRPQDRQFILSSKKLLLSDSGFYLCAWSAGTQYFGPGTRLTVL.

This clone was recorded only once. V is TRBV29-1 and J is TRBJ2-7, with D possibly TRBD2 on 6 matching bases. The CDR3 extends over 12 amino acids. Trimming stripped 5 bases from V and 4 bases from J, with 12 bases between. Germline assignment: CDR1 SQVTM and CDR2 ANQGSEA. CDR3 amino acids: CSVSLTSYEQYF. In DNA form, the CDR3 reads TGCAGCGTTTCCCTGACTAGTTACGAGCAGTACTTC.

This sequence joins TRBV20-1 and TRBJ2-7, with D possibly TRBD2 on 6 matching bases. The CDR3 contains 12 residues. V lost 6 bases and J lost 2, with 11 bases in between. Per germline, CDR1 DFQATT and CDR2 SNEGSKA (reference sequence). CDR3 loop: CSASGGTYEQYF. CDR3 bases: TGCAGTGCCAGTGGAGGGACCTACGAGCAGTACTTC.

The chain uses TRBV9 and TRBJ1-3; D is undetermined. V was clipped by 4 bases and J by 0 bases, with 11 bases between them. There are 15 residues in the CDR3. The germline CDR1 and CDR2 sequences are SGDLS and YYNGEE. CDR3 amino acids: CASSPGSGSGNTIYF. CDR3 DNA sequence: TGTGCCAGCAGCCCGGGGAGTGGCTCTGGAAACACCATATATTTT.

The chain couples TRBV12-3 or TRBV12-4 to TRBJ2-7; unclear D gene. V gave up 0 bases and J gave up 3 bases, with 6 bases separating them. CDR3 size: 13 residues. The CDR3 loop reads CASSLANSYEQYF. DNA of the CDR3: TGTGCCAGCAGTTTAGCGAACAGCTACGAGCAGTACTTC.

The chain combines TRBV7-8 with TRBJ2-1; 11 nucleotides line up with TRBD2. Looked up from germline, CDR1 is SGHVS and CDR2 is FQNEAQ. Trimming cost V 5 bases and J 4 bases; bases outside gene matches: 4. CDR3 length: 15 amino acids. DNA of the CDR3: TGTGCCAGCAGCCGCACTAGCGGGGGATACAATGAGCAGTTCTTC. This translates into CASSRTSGGYNEQFF.

This chain joins TRBV29-1 and TRBJ2-7, with 12 bases identical to TRBD1. CDR1 and CDR2 from the germline V gene are SQVTM and ANQGSEA. V lost 1 base, J lost 0 bases, and 13 bases stayed unmatched. This CDR3 is built from 19 residues. The CDR3 DNA sequence: TGCAGCGTTGAAGTTCTTATGATAGGGACAGGGGGCTCCTCCTACGAGCAGTACTTC. Protein sequence: CSVEVLMIGTGGSSYEQYF.

This sequence joins TRBV10-1 and TRBJ2-7; TRBD2 agrees at 10 bases. With 0 bases clipped from V and 5 bases from J, the junction kept 10 bases outside the gene matches. The CDR3 is made up of 17 amino acids. The V gene's germline CDR1 is WNHNN and CDR2 SYGVQD (reference sequence). CDR3 residues: CASSESNPSLAGDEQYF. CDR3 DNA: TGCGCCAGCAGTGAGTCGAACCCGAGTCTAGCGGGAGACGAGCAGTACTTC.

The V call is TRBV24-1, the J call TRBJ2-5; 7 bases agree with TRBD2. V was clipped by 0 bases and J by 2 bases; unmatched bases: 11. CDR3 length: 18 residues. CDR1 KGHDR and CDR2 SFDVKD come from the germline V gene. DNA of the CDR3: TGTGCCACCAGTGATTTGAAGTTCCGCGGGGGTCTTCAAGAGACCCAGTACTTC. Translating it yields CATSDLKFRGGLQETQYF.

In nucleotides, the CDR3 is TGTGCCATCAGTGAGTCGGGGCAGAACACCGGGGAGCTGTTTTTT. This codes for CAISESGQNTGELFF. The chain uses TRBV10-3 and TRBJ2-2; D possibly corresponds to TRBD1 (5 bases). The CDR3 sequence is 15 residues long. Trimming took 0 bases from V and 1 from J, leaving 6 bases between them. In germline, CDR1 is ENHRY, CDR2 SYGVKD.

This chain connects TRBV28 to TRBJ1-1; a possible D gene is TRBD1 (5 bases). CDR3 length: 12 residues. In germline, CDR1 is MDHEN, CDR2 SYDVKM. V was cut by 7 bases and J by 5 bases, with 11 bases left in between. CDR3 protein: CASTLTGTEAFF. As DNA, the CDR3 is TGTGCCAGCACTCTTACAGGTACTGAAGCTTTCTTT. The full variable domain, rest sourced from reference TRBV28 and TRBJ1-1, is DVKVTQSSRYLVKRTGEKVFLECVQDMDHENMFWYRQDPGLGLRLIYFSYDVKMKEKGDIPEGYSVSREKKERFSLILESASTNQTSMYLCASTLTGTEAFFGQGTRLTVV.

The chain combines TRBV28 with TRBJ1-1; 8 positions agree with TRBD1. The CDR3 consists of 13 residues. Germline loops: CDR1 MDHEN, CDR2 SYDVKM. J lost 4 bases, V lost 4 bases, and 2 bases had no gene match. DNA of the CDR3: TGTGCCAGCAGTTCCCAGGGGGCCACTGAAGCTTTCTTT. Translation gives CASSSQGATEAFF.

The chain employs TRBV6-5 and TRBJ1-1, with D maybe TRBD1 (5 bases). The CDR3 spans 14 residues. The ends were cut back, 4 bases at V and 6 bases at J, with 15 bases in the middle. The germline gives CDR1 MNHEY, CDR2 SVGAGI. The CDR3 is CASSSGWGRSEAFF. In nucleotides, the CDR3 is TGTGCCAGCAGTTCAGGGTGGGGCCGCTCTGAAGCTTTCTTT.

This chain uses TRBV3-1 (or the pseudogene TRBV3-2) with TRBJ1-5, with D possibly TRBD1 on 5 matching bases. The CDR3 is 13 amino acids. Deletions cut 0 bases from V and 9 bases from J, with 9 bases between. Germline CDR1 is LGHDT and CDR2 is YNNKEL (reference sequence). The CDR3 is CASSQDRAGPQHF. Here the CDR3 DNA reads TGTGCCAGCAGCCAAGACAGGGCCGGGCCCCAGCATTTT.

The chain is built from TRBV5-1 and TRBJ2-7; the match to TRBD2 covers 12 bases. Trimming cost V 1 base and J 0 bases; bases outside gene matches: 5. The CDR3 totals 17 residues. The germline gives CDR1 SGHRS, CDR2 YFSETQ. As DNA, the CDR3 is TGCGCCAGCAGCTTGTTCGGACTAGCGGGGCTCTCCTACGAGCAGTACTTC. Translation gives CASSLFGLAGLSYEQYF.